These T cell receptor beta chains were read from a single sample in a study of metastatic and nonmetastatic thyroid tumors. TCRdb re-clonotyped the PCR reads through MiXCR. The sample lists fewer than 18,000 clones; roughly 24% were seen once. Input material: tumor tissue. The receptors shown here come from a female donor with papillary thyroid cancer or a benign thyroid nodule (not recorded which). Some clones in this sample may be carry-over from other donors' samples. The CDR3 runs from the conserved cysteine through the conserved F or W. The D gene is left open where the match is weak. Size tells how often a clone was seen (once, few, many) or the class of an expanded clone, and some rows leave it out.

V	J	size	D	CDR3	DNA
TRBV2	TRBJ2-2	few	-	CASTKPTVKTGELFF	TGTGCCAGCACCAAGCCCACAGTCAAGACCGGGGAGCTGTTTTTT
TRBV20-1	TRBJ1-1	many	-	CSADGGRDTEAFF	TGCAGTGCTGACGGGGGGCGAGATACTGAAGCTTTCTTT
TRBV27	TRBJ2-1	many	-	CASSLNRYNEQFF	TGTGCCAGCAGTTTAAACAGATACAATGAGCAGTTCTTC
TRBV11-1	TRBJ2-1	-	TRBD2	CASSLLPGLAGGDNEQFF	TGTGCCAGCAGCTTACTTCCGGGACTAGCGGGAGGAGACAATGAGCAGTTCTTC
TRBV6-1	TRBJ2-1	few	TRBD2	CASSEIVAGASEQFF	TGTGCCAGCAGTGAGATAGTAGCGGGAGCTTCTGAGCAGTTCTTC
TRBV20-1	TRBJ2-5	many	-	CSARAGETQYF	TGCAGTGCTAGAGCGGGAGAGACCCAGTACTTC
TRBV19	TRBJ2-5	many	TRBD1	CASSSTGGETQYF	TGTGCCAGTAGTTCGACAGGGGGGGAGACCCAGTACTTC
TRBV10-3	TRBJ2-7	medium-sized	-	CAISDRSEGTYEQYF	TGTGCCATCAGTGACAGATCGGAGGGCACCTACGAGCAGTACTTC
TRBV20-1	TRBJ1-6	-	-	CSAGRWGPRSPLHF	TGCAGTGCTGGCCGCTGGGGGCCTCGTTCACCCCTCCACTTT
TRBV19	TRBJ2-3	many	TRBD2	CASSVSGSADTQYF	TGTGCCAGTAGTGTTAGCGGGAGCGCAGATACGCAGTATTTT
TRBV4-1	TRBJ2-7	-	TRBD1	CASSPVGQGGHEQYF	TGCGCCAGCAGCCCCGTCGGACAGGGCGGGCACGAGCAGTACTTC
TRBV7-9	TRBJ2-5	many	-	CASSPNRGIETQYF	TGTGCCAGCAGCCCCAATCGGGGGATCGAGACCCAGTACTTC
TRBV6-4	TRBJ1-4	many	-	CASSDSIGEKLFF	TGTGCCAGCAGTGACTCGATTGGGGAAAAACTGTTTTTT
TRBV25-1	TRBJ2-1	-	-	CASGGGEQFF	TGTGCCAGCGGTGGAGGAGAGCAGTTCTTC
TRBV6-1	TRBJ2-7	few	TRBD1	CASILHRGSREQYF	TGTGCCTCCATCCTCCACAGGGGGTCGAGGGAGCAGTACTTC
TRBV7-3	TRBJ2-1	many	-	CASSPRLASYNEQFF	TGTGCCAGCAGCCCCAGGCTAGCCTCCTACAATGAGCAGTTCTTC
TRBV6-2/TRBV6-3	TRBJ1-1	medium-sized	-	CASSHRDRAFF	TGTGCCAGCAGTCACCGGGACCGAGCTTTCTTT
TRBV19	TRBJ1-5	many	-	CASNDTPYSNQPQHF	TGTGCCAGTAACGACACGCCATATAGCAATCAGCCCCAGCATTTT
TRBV5-5	TRBJ2-3	-	-	CASSLVDLGVTQYF	TGTGCCAGCAGCTTAGTAGATTTAGGGGTTACGCAGTATTTT
TRBV6-1	TRBJ2-3	medium-sized	-	CASLGGSDTQYF	TGTGCCAGCCTAGGTGGTTCAGATACGCAGTATTTT
TRBV7-9	TRBJ1-4	many	TRBD1	CASSGGQAFNEKLFF	TGTGCCAGCAGCGGTGGACAGGCGTTTAATGAAAAACTGTTTTTT